These T cell receptor beta chains were read from a single sample in a study of blood T cell repertoires in COVID-19. Clones were read by immunoSEQ multiplex PCR, and TCRdb kept only the in-frame ones, dropping some. The table lists around 100,000 clones, about 90% of them singletons, with over 12% in the top ten. The specimen sequenced was peripheral blood. These receptors originate from a man aged 50-60 years with acute or convalescent COVID-19. CDR3s include the opening cysteine and the closing phenylalanine or tryptophan. The order of the fields is clone size, D gene, J gene, V gene, CDR3 DNA, CDR3 protein. D genes are given only for firm matches. Not all rows give a size; the values are once, few, many and, for expanded clones, a class.

>-|TRBD1|TRBJ1-2|TRBV19
TGTGCCAGTAGTCCTTGGACAGGGCCCAACTATGGCTACACCTTC
CASSPWTGPNYGYTF
>-|-|TRBJ2-7|TRBV6-1
TGTGCCAGCAGTGAAGGCTGGGACTCTCTCTACGAGCAGTACTTC
CASSEGWDSLYEQYF
>-|-|TRBJ1-2|TRBV11-2
TGTGCCAGCAGCTTAGATCCCACGGTTAACTATGGCTACACCTTC
CASSLDPTVNYGYTF
>-|-|TRBJ1-1|TRBV7-9
TGTGCCAGCAGCTCACCTCCAGACGGGATGAACACTGAAGCTTTCTTT
CASSSPPDGMNTEAFF
>-|-|TRBJ1-1|TRBV5-8
TGTGCCAGCAGCTTGGTAACTCCGAACACTGAAGCTTTCTTT
CASSLVTPNTEAFF
>once|-|TRBJ1-5|TRBV24-1
TGTGCCACCAGAGCAGGGGAAATCAGCCCCCAGCATTTT
CATRAGEISPQHF
>-|-|TRBJ2-1|TRBV3-1/TRBV3-2
TGTGCCAGCAGCCAAGAGAAGGGGGAGCAGTTCTTC
CASSQEKGEQFF
>-|TRBD1|TRBJ1-2|TRBV19
TGTGCCAGTAGTTCCCGGGACAGGGCGTCCTATGGCTACACCTTC
CASSSRDRASYGYTF
>-|TRBD1|TRBJ1-2|TRBV10-3
TGTGCCATCAGTAGGGGACAGGGGAGTATCTATGGCTACACCTTC
CAISRGQGSIYGYTF
>-|-|TRBJ2-5|TRBV6-6
TGTGCCAGCAGTTACCCCAACATCGGGGAGACCCAGTACTTC
CASSYPNIGETQYF
>-|-|TRBJ2-3|TRBV5-1
TGCGCCAGCAGCTTGACCGGGGATACGCAGTATTTT
CASSLTGDTQYF
>-|-|TRBJ2-3|TRBV7-6
TGTGCCAGCAGCTTTAGCGGAGTGGGCCCAGATACGCAGTATTTT
CASSFSGVGPDTQYF
>once|TRBD2|TRBJ2-7|TRBV27
TGTGCCAGCAAGGATGGTAGCGGGAGGAGGGGCTACGAGCAGTACTTC
CASKDGSGRRGYEQYF
>-|TRBD1|TRBJ1-1|TRBV6-6
TGTGCCAGCAGCACCCGGGACAGGGGAGTGAACACTGAAGCTTTCTTT
CASSTRDRGVNTEAFF
>-|TRBD1|TRBJ1-1|TRBV3-1/TRBV3-2
TGTGCCAGCAGCCGAGGTAGAGACAGGGACCCCTTGGGTGAAGCTTTCTTT
CASSRGRDRDPLGEAFF